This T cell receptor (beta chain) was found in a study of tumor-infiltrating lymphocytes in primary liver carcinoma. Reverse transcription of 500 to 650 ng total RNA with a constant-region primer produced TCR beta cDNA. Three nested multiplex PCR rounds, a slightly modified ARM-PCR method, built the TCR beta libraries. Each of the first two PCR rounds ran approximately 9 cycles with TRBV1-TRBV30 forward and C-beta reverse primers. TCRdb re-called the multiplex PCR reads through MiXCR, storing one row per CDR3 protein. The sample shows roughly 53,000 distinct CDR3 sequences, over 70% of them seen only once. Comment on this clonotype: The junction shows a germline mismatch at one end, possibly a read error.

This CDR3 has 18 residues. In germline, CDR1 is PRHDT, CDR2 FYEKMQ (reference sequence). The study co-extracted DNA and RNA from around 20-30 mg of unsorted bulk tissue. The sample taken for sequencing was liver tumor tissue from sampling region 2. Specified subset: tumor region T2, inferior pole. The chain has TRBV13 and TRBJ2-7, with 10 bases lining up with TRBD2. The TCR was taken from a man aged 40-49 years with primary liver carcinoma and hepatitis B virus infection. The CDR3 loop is CASSAPGLASLSPYGQYF. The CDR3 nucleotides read TGTGCCAGCAGCGCCCCGGGACTAGCGAGCCTTAGCCCCTACGGGCAGTACTTC.